Listed here are 10 T cell receptor beta chains from one sample, sequenced in a study of T cell changes during pregnancy in multiple sclerosis. The protocol was immunoSEQ multiplex PCR, while the TCRdb copy is restricted to in-frame clones and leaves out a portion. The sample has tens of thousands of clones, 75% to 95% seen once; the top ten hold under 15%. Source: CD8+ T cells from peripheral blood mononuclear cells, taken in the first trimester of pregnancy. The source of these receptors is a female donor with multiple sclerosis, enrolled in a pregnancy study.

The chain has TRBV29-1 and TRBJ1-2, with 7 bases identical to TRBD1. CDR3 length equals 13 residues. The junction had 9 bases not matched to a gene; V was cut back by 7 bases and J by 4 bases. Germline lookup yields CDR1 SQVTM and CDR2 ANQGSEA. This CDR3 reads CSAWDSSPYGYTF. DNA of the CDR3: TGCAGCGCTTGGGACAGCTCGCCCTATGGCTACACCTTC.

V usage is TRBV19 and J usage is TRBJ2-7, with 8 bases that match TRBD1. Germline loops: CDR1 LNHDA, CDR2 SQIVND (reference sequence). Trimming removed 3 bases from V and 4 bases from J; junction bases left unmatched: 11. The CDR3 has 16 amino acids. The CDR3 loop reads CASSISGRGRLYEQYF. In nucleotides, the CDR3 is TGTGCCAGTAGTATTTCGGGCAGGGGGCGCCTGTACGAGCAGTACTTC.

The CDR3 spells CASSSEILAVETQYF. Here the CDR3 DNA reads TGTGCCAGCAGTTCTGAAATACTAGCGGTAGAGACCCAGTACTTC. J is TRBJ2-5 and V is TRBV5-6; the match to TRBD2 covers 8 bases. V shed 5 bases, J shed 4 bases, and the junction held 10 bases outside the gene matches. The CDR3 totals 15 residues. Germline V gene sequence: CDR1 SGHDT, CDR2 YYEEEE.

The chain uses TRBV2 and TRBJ1-5; TRBD1 aligns across 7 bases. Germline CDR1 SNHLY, CDR2 FYNNEI. Unmatched junction bases numbered 12, after V lost 3 bases and J lost 7 bases. The CDR3 is made up of 16 amino acids. Written as DNA, the CDR3 is TGTGCCAGCAGTGACCCTGGGACAGACCTACAACAGCCCCAGCATTTT. Encoded protein: CASSDPGTDLQQPQHF.

This chain links TRBV9 with TRBJ1-1; possibly TRBD1 for D (6 bases). CDR1 is SGDLS, CDR2 YYNGEE, per germline. V was clipped by 3 bases and J by 4 bases, with 10 bases between them. The CDR3 covers 13 residues. CDR3 sequence (DNA): TGTGCCAGCAGCGACAGGGAATTCACTGAAGCTTTCTTT. Residues: CASSDREFTEAFF.

This sequence joins TRBV2 and TRBJ1-3; 7 nucleotides line up with TRBD1. The germline V gene has CDR1 SNHLY and CDR2 FYNNEI. V was pared by 1 base and J by 1 base, with 4 bases of the junction left unmatched. CDR3 length: 16 residues. The CDR3 nucleotides read TGTGCCAGCAGTGAAGAGAGACAGGGATCTGGAAACACCATATATTTT. Translated: CASSEERQGSGNTIYF.

This chain uses TRBV27 with TRBJ1-1; D perhaps matches TRBD1 (6 bases). Germline CDR1 is MNHEY and CDR2 is SMNVEV (reference sequence). This CDR3 region has 15 residues. V lost 5 bases, J lost 1 base, and 14 bases lay in between. This CDR3 is CASSATGLGNTEAFF. Here the CDR3 DNA reads TGTGCCAGCAGTGCCACAGGGCTGGGGAACACTGAAGCTTTCTTT.

The genes are TRBV6-1 and TRBJ2-1; tentatively, D is TRBD1 (6 bases). Looked up from germline, CDR1 is MNHNS and CDR2 is SASEGT. Trimming shortened V by 8 bases and J by 2 bases, and 16 bases separated the two germline ends. CDR3 length: 15 residues. This CDR3 reads CASETGQTTYNEQFF. For the CDR3, the DNA is TGTGCCAGCGAAACAGGACAGACGACCTACAATGAGCAGTTCTTC.

This rearrangement joins TRBV7-6 to TRBJ2-5; 7 nucleotides line up with TRBD1. The CDR3 totals 15 residues. V lost 5 bases and J lost 2; bases outside the gene matches: 8. The germline V gene has CDR1 SGHVS and CDR2 FNYEAQ. Here the CDR3 reads CASSTTRGIQETQYF. DNA of the CDR3: TGTGCCAGCAGCACTACCAGGGGGATACAAGAGACCCAGTACTTC.

This clone was counted a single time. The junction departs from germline at one end; a sequencing error may be responsible. The gene calls are TRBV7-7 and TRBJ2-3, with a possible D match to TRBD2 (6 bases). The CDR3 loop spans 15 amino acids. CDR1 and CDR2 from the germline V gene are SSHAT and FNYEAQ (reference sequence). The CDR3 DNA reads as TGTGCTAGCAGCTCCGCGGGGCGGAACACAGATACGCAGTATTTT. It yields the protein CASSSAGRNTDTQYF.